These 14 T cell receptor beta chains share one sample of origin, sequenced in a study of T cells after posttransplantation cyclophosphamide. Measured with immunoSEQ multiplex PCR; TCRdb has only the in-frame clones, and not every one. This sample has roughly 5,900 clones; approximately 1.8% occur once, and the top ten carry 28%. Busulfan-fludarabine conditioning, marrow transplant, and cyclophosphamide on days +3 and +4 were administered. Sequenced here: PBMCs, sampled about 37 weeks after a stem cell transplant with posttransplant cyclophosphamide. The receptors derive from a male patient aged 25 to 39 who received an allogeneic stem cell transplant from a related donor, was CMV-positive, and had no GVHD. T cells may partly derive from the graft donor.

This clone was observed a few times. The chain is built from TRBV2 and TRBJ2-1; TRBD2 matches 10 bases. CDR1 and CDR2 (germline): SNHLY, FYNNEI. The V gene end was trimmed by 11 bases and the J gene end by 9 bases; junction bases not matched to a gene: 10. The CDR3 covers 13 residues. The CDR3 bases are TGTGCCGCCGGCGCTAGCGGGAGTGGTGAGCAGTTCTTC. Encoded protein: CAAGASGSGEQFF.

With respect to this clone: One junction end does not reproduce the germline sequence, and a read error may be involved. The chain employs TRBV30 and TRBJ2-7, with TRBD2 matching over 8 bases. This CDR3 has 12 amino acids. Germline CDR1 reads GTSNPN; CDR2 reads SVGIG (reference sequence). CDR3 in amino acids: CAWRDIAGPPSF. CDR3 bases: TGTGCCTGGAGAGATATAGCGGGGCCCCCGTCCTTC.

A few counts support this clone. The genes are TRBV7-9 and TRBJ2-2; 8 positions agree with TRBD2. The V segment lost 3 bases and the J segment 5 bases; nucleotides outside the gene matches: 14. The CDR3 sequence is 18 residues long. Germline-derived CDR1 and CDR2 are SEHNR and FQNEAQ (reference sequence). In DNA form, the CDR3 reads TGTGCCAGCAGCTTCCGAACGGATATAGCGGGGCGGACCGGGGAGCTGTTTTTT. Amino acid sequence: CASSFRTDIAGRTGELFF.

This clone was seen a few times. The CDR3 is CASSLGPQETQYF. CDR3 sequence (DNA): TGCGCCAGCAGCTTGGGGCCTCAAGAGACCCAGTACTTC. The rearrangement joins TRBV5-1 to TRBJ2-5; D remains unclear. V lost 0 bases and J 2 bases, leaving 5 bases between the germline ends. The CDR3 covers 13 residues. Germline lookup yields CDR1 SGHRS and CDR2 YFSETQ.

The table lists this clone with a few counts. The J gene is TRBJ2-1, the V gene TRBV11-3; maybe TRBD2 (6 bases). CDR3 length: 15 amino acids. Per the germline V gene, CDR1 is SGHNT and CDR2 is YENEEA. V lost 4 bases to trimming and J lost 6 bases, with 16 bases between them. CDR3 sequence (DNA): TGTGCCAGCAGCTCCGGGACTGTTGGAGGCAATGAGCAGTTCTTC. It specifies CASSSGTVGGNEQFF. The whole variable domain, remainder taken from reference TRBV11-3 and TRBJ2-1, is EAGVVQSPRYKIIEKKQPVAFWCNPISGHNTLYWYLQNLGQGPELLIRYENEEAVDDSQLPKDRFSAERLKGVDSTLKIQPAELGDSAVYLCASSSGTVGGNEQFFGPGTRLTVL.

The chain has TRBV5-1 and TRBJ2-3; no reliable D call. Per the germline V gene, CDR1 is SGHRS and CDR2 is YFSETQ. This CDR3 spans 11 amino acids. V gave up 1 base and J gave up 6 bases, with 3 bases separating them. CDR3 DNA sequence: TGCGCCAGCAGCTTGCGTGATACGCAGTATTTT. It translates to CASSLRDTQYF. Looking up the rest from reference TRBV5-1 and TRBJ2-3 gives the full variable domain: KAGVTQTPRYLIKTRGQQVTLSCSPISGHRSVSWYQQTPGQGLQFLFEYFSETQRNKGNFPGRFSGRQFSNSRSEMNVSTLELGDSALYLCASSLRDTQYFGPGTRLTVL.

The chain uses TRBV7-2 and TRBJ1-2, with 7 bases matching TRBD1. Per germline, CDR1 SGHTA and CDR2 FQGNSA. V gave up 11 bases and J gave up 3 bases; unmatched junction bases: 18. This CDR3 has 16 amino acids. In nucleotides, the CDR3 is TGTGCCGGCGGCTTAGTCGCAGGGGGATCCTACTATGGCTACACCTTC. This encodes CAGGLVAGGSYYGYTF.

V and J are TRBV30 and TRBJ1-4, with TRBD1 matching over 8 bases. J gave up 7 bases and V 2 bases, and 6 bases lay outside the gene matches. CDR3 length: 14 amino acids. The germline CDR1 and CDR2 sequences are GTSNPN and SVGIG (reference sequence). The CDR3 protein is CAWSTQGAGEKLFF. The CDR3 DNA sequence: TGTGCCTGGAGTACCCAGGGGGCAGGTGAAAAACTGTTTTTT.

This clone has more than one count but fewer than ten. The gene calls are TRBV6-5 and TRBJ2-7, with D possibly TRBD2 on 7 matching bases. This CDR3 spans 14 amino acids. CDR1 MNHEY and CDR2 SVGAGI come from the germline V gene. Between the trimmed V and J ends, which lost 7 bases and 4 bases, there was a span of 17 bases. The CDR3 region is CASTRGGSGYEQYF. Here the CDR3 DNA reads TGTGCCAGCACTCGCGGGGGCAGTGGGTACGAGCAGTACTTC.

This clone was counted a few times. The CDR3 loop reads CASGPGTSGGSRETQYF. In nucleotides, the CDR3 is TGTGCTAGTGGGCCCGGGACTAGCGGGGGGTCCCGGGAGACCCAGTACTTC. This chain connects TRBV12-5 to TRBJ2-5; 15 nucleotides line up with TRBD2. This CDR3 contains 17 residues. V shed 6 bases, J shed 5 bases, and the junction held 10 bases outside the gene matches. The germline gives CDR1 LGHNT, CDR2 FRNRAP.

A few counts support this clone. The CDR3 is CASSILAGGPVQYF. The CDR3 DNA reads TGCGCCAGCAGTATACTAGCGGGGGGGCCAGTTCAGTACTTC. This chain joins TRBV10-2 and TRBJ2-4; 13 positions match TRBD2. The germline V gene has CDR1 WSHSY and CDR2 SAAADI. J lost 11 bases, V lost 5 bases, and 6 bases had no gene match. The CDR3 sequence is 14 residues long.

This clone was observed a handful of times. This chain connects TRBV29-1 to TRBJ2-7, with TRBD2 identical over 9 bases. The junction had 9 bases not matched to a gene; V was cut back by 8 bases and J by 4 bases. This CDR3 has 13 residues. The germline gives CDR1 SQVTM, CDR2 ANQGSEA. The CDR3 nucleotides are TGCAGCTCCCCAGCGGGGGGAGGGTACGAGCAGTACTTC. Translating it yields CSSPAGGGYEQYF.

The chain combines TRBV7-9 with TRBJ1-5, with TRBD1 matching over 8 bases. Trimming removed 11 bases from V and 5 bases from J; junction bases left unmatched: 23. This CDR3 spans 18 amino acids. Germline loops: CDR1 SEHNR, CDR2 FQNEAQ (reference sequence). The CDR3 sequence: CACSELLRDRPIHQPQHF. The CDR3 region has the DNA TGTGCCTGTAGCGAGCTTTTGCGGGACAGGCCCATCCATCAGCCCCAGCATTTT.

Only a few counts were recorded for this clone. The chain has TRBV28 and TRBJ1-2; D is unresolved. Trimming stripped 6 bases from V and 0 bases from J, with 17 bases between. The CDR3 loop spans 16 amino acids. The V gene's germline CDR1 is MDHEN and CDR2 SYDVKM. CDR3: CASSTSLSVANYGYTF. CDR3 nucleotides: TGTGCCAGCAGCACCTCCCTTTCGGTAGCTAACTATGGCTACACCTTC.